This entry features one T cell receptor beta chain sequence. The sample originates from a study of blood T cell repertoires in COVID-19. Overall study context: Some COVID-19 samples were acute and others convalescent; all came from the United States, Italy and Spain. T cells, B-cell-depleted T cells, or PBMCs provided the cDNA or gDNA that served as material.

Deletions cut 0 bases from V and 1 base from J, with 7 bases between. Per germline, CDR1 SGHNT and CDR2 YYREEE (reference sequence). The CDR3 extends over 14 amino acids. Per the original methods: Counts of nucleated cells, estimated from reference gene primer amplification, were obtained. Using immunoSEQ multiplex PCR, the repertoire was profiled, and TCRdb retains in-frame clones only, with some absent. V, J and clone size are taken as reported in that table, and D and trimming were inferred from the DNA itself. The sample lists 75,000 to 100,000 clones, more than 75% occurring once. This receptor was taken from a human donor with acute or convalescent COVID-19. The donor label of this sample is uncertain. V usage is TRBV5-4 and J usage is TRBJ1-1; D unclear. Sequenced input: peripheral blood. Here the CDR3 reads CASSLAVSNTEAFF. CDR3 in DNA: TGTGCCAGCAGCTTGGCGGTTTCGAACACTGAAGCTTTCTTT.